The rows below give T cell receptor beta chains drawn from one sample of a study of blood T cell repertoires in COVID-19. The assay was immunoSEQ multiplex PCR, and TCRdb's table has in-frame clones only and misses some. The repertoire consists of roughly 100,000 clones, with around 91% occurring once and the leading ten covering roughly 32%. Material: peripheral blood. Receptors were obtained from a woman of 80 years or more with acute or convalescent COVID-19. The CDR3 runs from the conserved cysteine through the conserved F or W. A D gene is named only where the DNA matches it firmly. For some rows the clone size is stated as once, few or many, or as a class when expanded; others skip it.

clone_size | d_call | j_call | v_call | cdr3_length | cdr3_aa | cdr3_nt
- | - | TRBJ2-4 | TRBV7-2 | 15 | CASSLGGTAKNIQYF | TGTGCCAGCAGCTTAGGCGGGACAGCCAAAAACATTCAGTACTTC
- | - | TRBJ1-1 | TRBV11-2 | 12 | CASSSQNTEAFF | TGTGCCAGCAGCTCCCAAAACACTGAAGCTTTCTTT
- | - | TRBJ2-3 | TRBV6-5 | 13 | CASSYSRGGTQYF | TGTGCCAGCAGTTACTCGAGAGGGGGTACGCAGTATTTT
- | TRBD1 | TRBJ1-4 | TRBV29-1 | 14 | CSGKTGTGNEKLFF | TGCAGCGGAAAGACCGGGACAGGGAATGAAAAACTGTTTTTT
- | TRBD1 | TRBJ2-5 | TRBV4-2 | 15 | CASSQEPGQGETQYF | TGTGCCAGCAGCCAAGAGCCGGGACAGGGGGAGACCCAGTACTTC
- | TRBD2 | TRBJ2-1 | TRBV5-4 | 12 | CASSLRGDEQFF | TGTGCCAGCAGCCTGCGGGGGGATGAGCAGTTCTTC
- | TRBD1 | TRBJ2-7 | TRBV14 | 14 | CASSDRGLVGEQYF | TGTGCCAGCAGCGACAGGGGGCTGGTGGGAGAGCAGTACTTC
- | - | TRBJ1-4 | TRBV4-3 | 15 | CASSQDRQGYEKLFF | TGCGCCAGCAGCCAAGATCGGCAGGGTTACGAAAAACTGTTTTTT
- | - | TRBJ2-5 | TRBV7-2 | 15 | CASSLGSRSQETQYF | TGTGCCAGCAGCTTAGGTTCCAGAAGCCAAGAGACCCAGTACTTC
- | TRBD2 | TRBJ2-7 | TRBV23-1 | 16 | CASSHPAGVSSYEQYF | TGCGCCAGCAGTCACCCCGCGGGGGTTTCCTCCTACGAGCAGTACTTC
- | TRBD1 | TRBJ1-1 | TRBV9 | 14 | CASSVEGQGDEAFF | TGTGCCAGCAGCGTTGAGGGACAGGGGGATGAAGCTTTCTTT
- | - | TRBJ1-4 | TRBV7-9 | 15 | CASSLGGTTNEKLFF | TGTGCCAGCAGCTTAGGGGGGACTACTAATGAAAAACTGTTTTTT
- | TRBD1 | TRBJ1-6 | TRBV9 | 17 | CASSGKQGNSYNSPLHF | TGTGCCAGCAGCGGCAAACAGGGGAACTCCTATAATTCACCCCTCCACTTT
- | - | TRBJ1-6 | TRBV19 | 16 | CASSDHGGVLRSPLHF | TGTGCCAGTAGTGATCACGGCGGGGTCCTACGTTCACCCCTCCACTTT
- | - | TRBJ2-1 | TRBV5-1 | 16 | CASSPSRVGGFNEQFF | TGCGCCAGCAGCCCATCCAGGGTTGGGGGGTTCAATGAGCAGTTCTTC
- | TRBD2 | TRBJ2-5 | TRBV29-1 | 13 | CSARAGGPETQYF | TGCAGCGCGAGAGCGGGGGGGCCAGAGACCCAGTACTTC
- | - | TRBJ2-1 | TRBV11-3 | 15 | CASSPGRGSHNEQFF | TGTGCCAGCAGCCCCGGAAGGGGTTCACACAATGAGCAGTTCTTC
- | TRBD2 | TRBJ2-3 | TRBV5-1 | 15 | CASSGGGPGTDTQYF | TGCGCCAGCAGCGGCGGGGGGCCTGGCACAGATACGCAGTATTTT
once | TRBD1 | TRBJ1-4 | TRBV5-4 | 15 | CASSTAGTGAEKLFF | TGTGCCAGCAGCACCGCCGGGACAGGGGCTGAAAAACTGTTTTTT
- | TRBD1 | TRBJ1-2 | TRBV6-6 | 16 | CASSYVLGQGYYGYTF | TGTGCCAGCAGTTACGTCCTGGGACAGGGCTACTATGGCTACACCTTC
- | - | TRBJ1-6 | TRBV7-2 | 13 | CASSLATTSPLHF | TGTGCCAGCAGCTTAGCAACTACTTCACCCCTCCACTTT
- | TRBD2 | TRBJ2-3 | TRBV7-3 | 15 | CASSSGLAGSDTQYF | TGTGCCAGCAGCTCGGGACTAGCGGGGTCTGATACGCAGTATTTT
- | TRBD2 | TRBJ2-5 | TRBV5-1 | 16 | CASSLKAGGAQETQYF | TGCGCCAGCAGCTTGAAAGCGGGGGGGGCCCAAGAGACCCAGTACTTC
- | TRBD1 | TRBJ1-3 | TRBV9 | 14 | CASSLQGSGNTIYF | TGTGCCAGCAGCCTACAGGGGTCAGGAAACACCATATATTTT
- | - | TRBJ2-7 | TRBV5-8 | 12 | CASSYRVHEQYF | TGTGCCAGCAGCTACAGGGTACACGAGCAGTACTTC
many | TRBD1 | TRBJ2-7 | TRBV11-2 | 15 | CASSLEGTGAYEQYF | TGTGCCAGCAGCTTAGAGGGGACAGGAGCCTACGAGCAGTACTTC
- | TRBD2 | TRBJ2-1 | TRBV2 | 12 | CASNLAGGKQFF | TGTGCCAGCAATCTAGCGGGGGGGAAGCAGTTCTTC
- | - | TRBJ1-1 | TRBV4-1 | 15 | CASSQNQGSNTEAFF | TGCGCCAGCAGCCAAAATCAGGGTTCGAACACTGAAGCTTTCTTT
- | - | TRBJ2-7 | TRBV6-6 | 11 | CASSYIRGEYF | TGTGCCAGCAGTTACATCAGGGGGGAGTACTTC
- | TRBD1 | TRBJ1-2 | TRBV28 | 13 | CASSQGQKGGYTF | TGTGCCAGCAGCCAGGGACAGAAAGGCGGCTACACCTTC
- | TRBD1 | TRBJ1-2 | TRBV20-1 | 14 | CSASVVRTGDGYTF | TGCAGTGCTAGTGTGGTACGGACAGGGGATGGCTACACCTTC
- | TRBD1 | TRBJ2-2 | TRBV6-4 | 15 | CASSRQGGGTGELFF | TGTGCCAGCAGTCGACAGGGTGGGGGCACCGGGGAGCTGTTTTTT
few | TRBD2 | TRBJ2-5 | TRBV6-2/TRBV6-3 | 16 | CASSLGLAGAQETQYF | TGTGCCAGCAGTCTCGGACTAGCGGGGGCCCAAGAGACCCAGTACTTC
- | TRBD1 | TRBJ2-5 | TRBV6-5 | 15 | CASSYATGGVETQYF | TGTGCCAGCAGTTACGCGACAGGGGGCGTGGAGACCCAGTACTTC
- | - | TRBJ1-3 | TRBV5-1 | 15 | CASSFVGSSGNTIYF | TGCGCCAGCAGCTTCGTGGGGAGCTCTGGAAACACCATATATTTT
- | TRBD2 | TRBJ2-5 | TRBV2 | 15 | CASSDPGLARETQYF | TGTGCCAGCAGTGACCCGGGACTAGCTAGAGAGACCCAGTACTTC
- | TRBD1 | TRBJ2-4 | TRBV5-1 | 14 | CASSPGQPGNIQYF | TGCGCCAGCAGCCCGGGACAGCCTGGAAACATTCAGTACTTC
- | TRBD1 | TRBJ2-2 | TRBV19 | 15 | CATRTGAASFGELFF | TGTGCCACCCGGACAGGGGCCGCTTCATTCGGGGAGCTGTTTTTT
- | TRBD1 | TRBJ1-2 | TRBV7-6 | 13 | CASSSDREAGYTF | TGTGCCAGCAGCTCGGACAGGGAGGCTGGCTACACCTTC
- | TRBD1 | TRBJ1-5 | TRBV6-1 | 15 | CASSDTGVTNQPQHF | TGTGCCAGCAGTGATACAGGGGTTACCAATCAGCCCCAGCATTTT
- | - | TRBJ2-7 | TRBV7-8 | 16 | CASSYSPRGAMYEQYF | TGTGCCAGCAGCTATAGCCCCCGGGGGGCGATGTACGAGCAGTACTTC
- | TRBD1 | TRBJ1-5 | TRBV24-1 | 16 | CATSDGTGLGNQPQHF | TGTGCCACCAGTGATGGGACAGGGTTGGGCAATCAGCCCCAGCATTTT